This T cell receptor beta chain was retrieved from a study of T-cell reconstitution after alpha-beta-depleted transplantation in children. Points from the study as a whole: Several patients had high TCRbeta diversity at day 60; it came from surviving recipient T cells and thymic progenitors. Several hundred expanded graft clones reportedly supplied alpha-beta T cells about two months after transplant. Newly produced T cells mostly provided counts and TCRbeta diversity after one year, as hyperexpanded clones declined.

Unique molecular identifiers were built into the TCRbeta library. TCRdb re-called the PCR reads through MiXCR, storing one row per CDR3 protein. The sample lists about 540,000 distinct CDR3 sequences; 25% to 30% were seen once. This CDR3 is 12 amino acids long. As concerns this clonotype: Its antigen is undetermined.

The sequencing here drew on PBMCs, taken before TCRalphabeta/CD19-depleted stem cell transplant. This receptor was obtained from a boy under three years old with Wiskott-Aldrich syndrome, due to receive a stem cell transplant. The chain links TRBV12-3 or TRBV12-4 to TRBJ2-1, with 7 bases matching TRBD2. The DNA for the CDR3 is TGTGCTACGACGGGGGGTCTCAATGAGCAGTTCTTC. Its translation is CATTGGLNEQFF.